This TCR beta chain stems from a study of identical twins. General study results and limits: For out-of-frame alpha sequences shared by twins, low generation probability was in excess. Insertions ran lower in abundant cord blood beta clonotypes, though not in memory repertoires.

TCRdb re-analysed the 5' RACE reads in MiXCR, keeping a single row per CDR3 protein. The table lists 510,000 or so distinct CDR3 sequences, roughly 15% of them singletons. In its sample, this clonotype was seen a few times. The antigen remains undetermined. CDR1 and CDR2 (germline): SGHVS, FQNEAQ. The CDR3 contains 15 residues. Deletions cut 2 bases from V and 4 bases from J, with 14 bases between. The same specimen was also included in a second study, on yellow fever vaccine responses in identical twins.

The sequencing sample was made of CD4+ T cells sorted from blood. The chain uses TRBV7-8 and TRBJ1-1; TRBD1 might be the D (5 bases). This sequence originates from a woman younger than 30 in good health. CDR3 in amino acids: CASSLNWQGGTEAFF. The CDR3 DNA is TGTGCCAGCAGCTTAAATTGGCAGGGAGGCACTGAAGCTTTCTTT.